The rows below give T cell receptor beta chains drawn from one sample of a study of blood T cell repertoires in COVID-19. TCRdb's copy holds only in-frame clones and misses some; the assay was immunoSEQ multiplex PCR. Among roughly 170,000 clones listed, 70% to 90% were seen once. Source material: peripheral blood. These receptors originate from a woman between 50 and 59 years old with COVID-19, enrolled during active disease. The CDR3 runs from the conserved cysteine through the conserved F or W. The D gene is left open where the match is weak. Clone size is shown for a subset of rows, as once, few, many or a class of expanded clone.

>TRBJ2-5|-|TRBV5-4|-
TGTGCCAGCAGCCGCGAAGAGACCCAGTACTTC
CASSREETQYF
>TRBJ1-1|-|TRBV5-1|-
TGCGCCAGCAGCTTCACCGGGACACCTAACACTGAAGCTTTCTTT
CASSFTGTPNTEAFF
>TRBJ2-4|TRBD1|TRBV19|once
TGTGCCAGTAAATTGGGACAGGACCACGTCATTCAGTACTTC
CASKLGQDHVIQYF
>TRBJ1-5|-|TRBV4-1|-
TGCGCCAGCAGCCAGTACTCTAGCAATCAGCCCCAGCATTTT
CASSQYSSNQPQHF
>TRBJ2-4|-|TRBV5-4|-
TGTGCCAGCAGCTTAGGGGATAGAAACATTCAGTACTTC
CASSLGDRNIQYF
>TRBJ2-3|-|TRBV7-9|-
TGTGCCAGCATTCAAACAACGAGCACAGATACGCAGTATTTT
CASIQTTSTDTQYF
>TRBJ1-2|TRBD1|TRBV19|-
TGTGCCAGTGAGCCGGGACAGGGGACGGTTGGCTACACCTTC
CASEPGQGTVGYTF
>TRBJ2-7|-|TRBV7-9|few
TGTGCCAGCAGCTTAGTCGACTGGACACCCTCCTACGAGCAGTACTTC
CASSLVDWTPSYEQYF
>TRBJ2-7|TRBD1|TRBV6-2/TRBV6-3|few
TGTGCCAGCAGTTACCCCAACCCCTCCGGGACAGGGGGCATGTGGGAGCAGTACTTC
CASSYPNPSGTGGMWEQYF
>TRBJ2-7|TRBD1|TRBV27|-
TGTGCCAGCAGATCCGGGACAGGGGGCGGCGAGCAGTACTTC
CASRSGTGGGEQYF
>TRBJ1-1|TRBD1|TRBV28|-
TGTGCCAGCAGGCTCACAGGGGGCGCCGGTTCTGAAGCTTTCTTT
CASRLTGGAGSEAFF
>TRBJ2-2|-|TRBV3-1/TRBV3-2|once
TGTGCCAGCAGCCCCTCCGACCCCAGGACCGGGGAGCTGTTTTTT
CASSPSDPRTGELFF
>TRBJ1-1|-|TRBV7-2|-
TGTGCCAGCAGCTGGGACGGAGGGGACACTGAAGCTTTCTTT
CASSWDGGDTEAFF
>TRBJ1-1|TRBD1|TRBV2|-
TGTGCCAGCACCGGACAGGGCATCACTGAAGCTTTCTTT
CASTGQGITEAFF
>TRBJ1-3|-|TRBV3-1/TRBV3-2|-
TGTGCCAGCAGCCTACAGGGAACTGGAAACACCATATATTTT
CASSLQGTGNTIYF
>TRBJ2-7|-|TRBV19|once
TGTGCCAGTAGTCTTTCTCGAGGCTACGAGCAGTACTTC
CASSLSRGYEQYF
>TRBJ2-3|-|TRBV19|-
TGTGCCAGTAGTGTTACAATTTGGAGCACAGATACGCAGTATTTT
CASSVTIWSTDTQYF
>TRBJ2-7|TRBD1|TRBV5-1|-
TGCGCCAGCAGCTTGGCCGGGACAGGACAATACGAGCAGTACTTC
CASSLAGTGQYEQYF
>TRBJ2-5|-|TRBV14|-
TGTGCCAGCAGCCAAGATGCAGGGGGGGAGACCCAGTACTTC
CASSQDAGGETQYF
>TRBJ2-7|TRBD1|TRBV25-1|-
TGTGCCAGCAGTGAAGGGACAGGGACACTCTACGAGCAGTACTTC
CASSEGTGTLYEQYF
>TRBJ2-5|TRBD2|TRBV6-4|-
TGTGCCAGCAGTGACGGGACTAGCGGGGGACCCCAAGAGACCCAGTACTTC
CASSDGTSGGPQETQYF
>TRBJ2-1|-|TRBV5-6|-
TGTGCCAGCAGCCGGGGCTCCTACAATGAGCAGTTCTTC
CASSRGSYNEQFF
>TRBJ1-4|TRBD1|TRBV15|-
TGTGCCACCAGCAGAGAAGGGGACAGGCTTGAAAAACTGTTTTTT
CATSREGDRLEKLFF